This T cell receptor (beta chain) was profiled in a study of T cell repertoires in ileal Crohn's disease. Study results and limitations: Within the first postoperative year, endoscopy came at median about 6.9 months. Endoscopic recurrence occurred in every patient whose clonality exceeded 26.8%.

CDR3 length equals 14 residues. Germline V CDR1 and CDR2: MNHNS, SASEGT. Trimming shortened V by 5 bases and J by 4 bases, and 13 bases separated the two germline ends. About this clone itself: What it binds is unknown.

TCRdb's copy holds only in-frame clones and misses some; the assay was immunoSEQ multiplex PCR. The sample includes 15,000 to 20,000 clones, 60% to 75% of them seen just once. Time point noted: neoterminal ileum biopsy at postoperative endoscopy, about 6 months after surgery. The chain combines TRBV6-1 with TRBJ2-3, with a weak D call TRBD1 (5 bases). The clonotype comes from an adult with Crohn's disease. The specimen sequenced was ileal tissue. The CDR3 sequence is CASSHRLGADTQYF. As DNA, the CDR3 is TGTGCCAGCAGTCACAGGCTGGGCGCAGATACGCAGTATTTT.